This T cell receptor beta chain was captured by sequencing in a study of T cells in women clearing cervical HPV infection. With regard to this clone: Antigen: not known. The read is 3 residues too short to cover the CDR3 end, so that end is filled in from the germline J gene.

General study results and limits: Each sample's T-cell count was unknown, possibly confounding richness. Controls had more TRBV6-7 (0.16%) than cases (around 0.11%).

Average input was around 1,100 ng genomic DNA for immunoSEQ TCR beta CDR3 amplification. TCRdb keeps only in-frame clones here, not all; method: immunoSEQ multiplex PCR. The clone table shows some 10,000 clones, with the ten largest holding 8.2%. The CDR3 sequence is 15 residues long. The germline gives CDR1 KGHSH, CDR2 LQKENI. Prevalent HPV16 infections were excluded; only incident single HPV16 infections included. The V call is TRBV18, the J call TRBJ1-2, with 10 bases matching TRBD1. The sequence was obtained from a woman aged 18-69 years with a cervical HPV16 infection that either progressed to CIN3+ or cleared (not recorded which). The sample comprised blood buffy coat. CDR3 sequence reads: CASSPTGGNYNDYTF. The CDR3 DNA, read in part, is TGTGCCAGCTCCCCGACAGGGGGCAACTACAATGAC.